This T cell receptor (beta chain) was sequenced during a study of CXCR3-negative and CXCR3-positive naive CD8 T cells (dated by TCRdb to the late 2010s). Background for the entire study: In total, about 140 million TRB reads were obtained, or roughly 1.5 +/- 0.3 million reads per library. Data from roughly eleven donors, pooled across two independent experiments, went into the diversity and physicochemical repertoire analyses. TRBV-TRBJ cluster analysis included naive subsets from several donors and memory cells from 3 donors. Broader findings and caveats from the paper: Similar TRBV-TRBJ usage was shown by naive CXCR3-negative and CXCR3-positive cells from the same donor, whereas distinct patterns were shown by memory cells. Compared with CXCR3-negative naive cells, CXCR3-positive naive cells had TRB CDR3s with higher hydrophobicity (lower Kidera factor 4), lower energy, and higher strength and volume indices. Freshly isolated PBMCs were used for most assays because CXCR3 expression went down partially after cryopreservation. Both naive subsets had comparably high repertoire diversity, while memory CD8+ T cells had much lower repertoire diversity. Because surface CD5, which has been linked to self-reactivity in mice, was comparable between naive subsets, TCR interaction strength was also inferred from TRB CDR3 physicochemical properties.

For each CD8+ T cell subset, flow sorting was done in triplicate, and roughly 330,000 cells per subset went directly into RLT lysis buffer. To exclude memory contaminants, naive CD8+ T cells were stringently defined as CD45RO-CCR7+CD27+CD95-. Peripheral blood mononuclear cells were isolated from buffy coats by standard density gradient centrifugation. Naive CXCR3-negative and CXCR3-positive CD8+ T cells were flow-sorted using a FACSAria III. Total RNA was extracted from sorted cells with an RNeasy Mini Kit. Details on this clonotype: Its antigen is currently not known.

Sequenced using a NextSeq 550. The Human TCR Profiling Kit (MiLaboratory) was used to prepare UMI-labeled 5' RACE TRB cDNA libraries. cDNA synthesis used the entire amount of extracted RNA, and PCR amplification then used the entire amount of cDNA produced. Libraries were prepared in parallel using an identical number of PCR cycles. As for how the authors treated the data: With a minimum of two reads required per UMI, MIGEC and MiXCR pulled out about 57,000 +/- 9,900 unique UMI-labeled TRB cDNA molecules from each library. Each library averaged roughly 40,000 +/- 10,000 functional in-frame TRB CDR3 nucleotide clonotypes without stop codons. Diversity metrics, including normalized Shannon-Wiener and Chao1, were computed in VDJtools after downsampling to 5000 UMI-labeled TRB molecules per sample. VDJtools was used to calculate clonotype-size-weighted physicochemical properties of the central five CDR3 residues, namely interaction energy, strength, volume and Kidera factor 4. With the reads reprocessed by TCRdb, a single entry stands for each CDR3 protein sequence and no DNA is reported. The V and J calls come from TCRdb's annotation, not from the publication. In this sample's table one finds roughly 59,000 distinct CDR3 sequences. The ten largest account for 0.71% of the sample.

The germline V gene encodes CDR1 SGHTA and CDR2 FQGNSA. The CDR3 starts with the cysteine, ends with the phenylalanine, and has 14 residues. There is no recorded DNA. The sample consisted of naive CXCR3+ CD8+ T cells from blood. This specimen's cell subset or site label, interpreted: CD45RO-CCR7+CD27+CD95- naive CD8+ T cells expressing CXCR3 (TNR3+). The chain joins TRBV7-2 to TRBJ2-3; TCRdb lists TRBD2, though no DNA is available to test this call. The sequence derives from a human donor in good health. Some clones in this sample may be carry-over from other donors' samples. The CDR3 here reads CASSLLARSDTQYF.